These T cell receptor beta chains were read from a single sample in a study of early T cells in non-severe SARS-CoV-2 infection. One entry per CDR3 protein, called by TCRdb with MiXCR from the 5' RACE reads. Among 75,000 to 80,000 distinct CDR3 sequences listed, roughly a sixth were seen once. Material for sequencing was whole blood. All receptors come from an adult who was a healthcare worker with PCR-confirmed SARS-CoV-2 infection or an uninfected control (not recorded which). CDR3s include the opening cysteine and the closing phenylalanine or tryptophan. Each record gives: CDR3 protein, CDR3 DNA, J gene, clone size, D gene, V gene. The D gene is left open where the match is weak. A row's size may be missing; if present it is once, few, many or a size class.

CDR3: CASSLDSQRGYTF; DNA: TGCGCCAGCAGCCTCGACAGCCAGCGTGGCTACACCTTC; J: TRBJ1-2; size: -; D: -; V: TRBV5-1
CDR3: CSARATGGNQPQHF; DNA: TGCAGTGCTAGAGCTACAGGGGGGAATCAGCCCCAGCATTTT; J: TRBJ1-5; size: many; D: TRBD1; V: TRBV20-1
CDR3: CASSQDLGGYGYTF; DNA: TGTGCCAGCAGCCAAGATCTGGGGGGCTATGGCTACACCTTC; J: TRBJ1-2; size: -; D: -; V: TRBV3-1
CDR3: CAIGRVNQPQHF; DNA: TGTGCCATTGGACGGGTAAATCAGCCCCAGCATTTT; J: TRBJ1-5; size: few; D: -; V: TRBV28
CDR3: CASSQALGQGGYGYTF; DNA: TGCGCCAGCAGCCAGGCCCTGGGACAGGGCGGCTATGGCTACACCTTC; J: TRBJ1-2; size: few; D: TRBD1; V: TRBV4-1
CDR3: CSVVQGTSGELFF; DNA: TGCAGCGTTGTCCAGGGAACATCCGGGGAGCTGTTTTTT; J: TRBJ2-2; size: -; D: -; V: TRBV29-1
CDR3: CASSQVGGKTQYF; DNA: TGTGCCAGCAGCCAAGTTGGGGGAAAGACCCAGTACTTC; J: TRBJ2-5; size: few; D: -; V: TRBV14
CDR3: CASSLAAGGHNEQFF; DNA: TGTGCCAGCAGCTTAGCGGCGGGGGGGCACAATGAGCAGTTCTTC; J: TRBJ2-1; size: -; D: TRBD2; V: TRBV7-6
CDR3: CASSPHRGTVGAGANVLTF; DNA: TGTGCCAGCAGCCCCCACAGGGGGACCGTCGGCGCTGGGGCCAACGTCCTGACTTTC; J: TRBJ2-6; size: -; D: TRBD1; V: TRBV7-3
CDR3: CASSLGSGNSEQYF; DNA: TGTGCCAGCAGCTTGGGTAGCGGGAATTCCGAGCAGTACTTC; J: TRBJ2-7; size: few; D: TRBD2; V: TRBV7-9
CDR3: CATAKVANTGELFF; DNA: TGTGCCACCGCTAAGGTAGCGAACACCGGGGAGCTGTTTTTT; J: TRBJ2-2; size: -; D: -; V: TRBV6-1
CDR3: CASSLWGRELFF; DNA: TGCGCCAGCAGCCTTTGGGGGCGGGAGCTGTTTTTT; J: TRBJ2-2; size: -; D: -; V: TRBV4-1
CDR3: CATSTGRGRGETQYF; DNA: TGTGCCACCAGCACTGGCAGGGGGCGCGGAGAGACCCAGTACTTC; J: TRBJ2-5; size: -; D: TRBD1; V: TRBV15
CDR3: CASSFTPGDTQYF; DNA: TGCGCCAGCAGCTTTACACCTGGGGATACGCAGTATTTT; J: TRBJ2-3; size: few; D: -; V: TRBV5-1
CDR3: CASSSTGDFYGYTF; DNA: TGTGCCAGCAGCTCAACAGGGGACTTCTATGGCTACACCTTC; J: TRBJ1-2; size: -; D: TRBD1; V: TRBV12-3/TRBV12-4
CDR3: CASIQQGPSSYEQYF; DNA: TGTGCCAGCATCCAGCAAGGCCCTAGCTCCTACGAGCAGTACTTC; J: TRBJ2-7; size: -; D: -; V: TRBV6-5
CDR3: CSASLLSSYNEQFF; DNA: TGCAGTGCTAGCCTTCTGAGCTCCTACAATGAGCAGTTCTTC; J: TRBJ2-1; size: few; D: -; V: TRBV20-1
CDR3: CASSSQTPTETQYF; DNA: TGTGCCAGCAGCTCCCAGACACCCACAGAGACCCAGTACTTC; J: TRBJ2-5; size: few; D: -; V: TRBV7-6
CDR3: CSVEFWGSGKNIQYF; DNA: TGCAGCGTTGAATTTTGGGGGTCGGGAAAAAACATTCAGTACTTC; J: TRBJ2-4; size: many; D: -; V: TRBV29-1
CDR3: CASSLSRGEETQYF; DNA: TGTGCCAGCAGCCTTTCGAGAGGGGAGGAGACCCAGTACTTC; J: TRBJ2-5; size: -; D: -; V: TRBV7-9
CDR3: CASSGQQSGANVLTF; DNA: TGTGCCAGCAGTGGACAGCAGTCTGGGGCCAACGTCCTGACTTTC; J: TRBJ2-6; size: -; D: -; V: TRBV2
CDR3: CASSSFKGRITDTQYF; DNA: TGTGCCAGCAGTTCGTTTAAGGGGCGAATCACAGATACGCAGTATTTT; J: TRBJ2-3; size: once; D: -; V: TRBV28
CDR3: CASSHRRGHEQYF; DNA: TGTGCCAGCAGCCATAGGCGGGGCCACGAGCAGTACTTC; J: TRBJ2-7; size: -; D: -; V: TRBV12-3/TRBV12-4
CDR3: CASSLMSGNTEAFF; DNA: TGCGCCAGCAGCTTAATGTCGGGGAACACTGAAGCTTTCTTT; J: TRBJ1-1; size: few; D: -; V: TRBV5-1
CDR3: CSATGYNEQFF; DNA: TGCAGCGCGACGGGGTACAATGAGCAGTTCTTC; J: TRBJ2-1; size: many; D: -; V: TRBV29-1
CDR3: CASSSPGLAKYF; DNA: TGTGCCAGCAGTTCCCCGGGACTAGCGAAGTATTTT; J: TRBJ2-3; size: few; D: TRBD2; V: TRBV28
CDR3: CASSFLIGGPIIDTQYF; DNA: TGTGCCAGCAGCTTCCTCATCGGGGGGCCTATTATAGATACGCAGTATTTT; J: TRBJ2-3; size: -; D: -; V: TRBV7-9
CDR3: CSVSRDNEQFF; DNA: TGCAGCGTTTCTAGGGACAATGAGCAGTTCTTC; J: TRBJ2-1; size: few; D: -; V: TRBV29-1
CDR3: CASSSQEGGSALVTGYTF; DNA: TGTGCCAGCAGCTCTCAGGAGGGGGGGAGCGCTTTGGTGACCGGCTACACCTTC; J: TRBJ1-2; size: -; D: -; V: TRBV6-2/TRBV6-3
CDR3: CATRKDRAAYEQYF; DNA: TGTGCCACCAGAAAGGACAGGGCCGCCTACGAGCAGTACTTC; J: TRBJ2-7; size: many; D: TRBD1; V: TRBV24-1
CDR3: CASSLTSLGRTSDTQYF; DNA: TGTGCCAGCAGTCTGACTTCTCTCGGCAGGACTAGCGATACGCAGTATTTT; J: TRBJ2-3; size: -; D: TRBD2; V: TRBV9
CDR3: CASSKTGEKLFF; DNA: TGTGCCAGCTCTAAGACGGGCGAAAAACTGTTTTTT; J: TRBJ1-4; size: many; D: -; V: TRBV18
CDR3: CASRASGGAGELFF; DNA: TGTGCCAGCAGGGCTAGCGGGGGAGCCGGGGAGCTGTTTTTT; J: TRBJ2-2; size: -; D: TRBD2; V: TRBV6-1
CDR3: CASSPPGQGNEKLFF; DNA: TGTGCCAGCAGTCCCCCGGGACAAGGGAATGAAAAACTGTTTTTT; J: TRBJ1-4; size: -; D: -; V: TRBV6-6
CDR3: CASSPRQGATYEQYF; DNA: TGTGCCAGTAGCCCTCGGCAGGGGGCTACCTACGAGCAGTACTTC; J: TRBJ2-7; size: many; D: TRBD1; V: TRBV19